The 28 T cell receptor beta chains in this list originate from one sample, sequenced in a study of T cells in Graves' hyperthyroidism and ophthalmopathy. Amplification yielded TCR beta CDR3 regions, with RNA transcripts as the source. Carried out on the TCR CDR3, a first-round RT-PCR used the HTBI primer set. TCRdb called the multiplex PCR reads again in MiXCR, with one record for every CDR3 protein. The data show 200,000 to 250,000 distinct CDR3 sequences, approximately 20% seen once. The sequencing input was blood. The origin of the receptors is a man aged 35-49 years with Graves' hyperthyroidism.

The chain combines TRBV5-6 with TRBJ1-2; 9 bases fit TRBD1. This CDR3 contains 16 residues. The J segment lost 5 bases and the V segment lost 6 bases, leaving 14 bases of the junction unmatched. Germline CDR1 and CDR2: SGHDT and YYEEEE. CDR3 coding DNA: TGTGCCAGCACCCACCGTATTGGGACAGGGTTGTATGGCTACACCTTC. Protein: CASTHRIGTGLYGYTF.

This clonotype was seen only a few times. The gene calls are TRBV24-1 and TRBJ2-5, with D maybe TRBD2 (5 bases). The CDR3 loop spans 16 amino acids. Germline assignment: CDR1 KGHDR and CDR2 SFDVKD. V was clipped by 1 base and J by 5 bases, with 16 bases between them. CDR3 in amino acids: CATSDLPGSKSETQYF. The CDR3 bases are TGTGCCACCAGTGATTTACCGGGATCGAAAAGCGAGACCCAGTACTTC.

This clonotype was seen repeatedly, ten times or more. The chain is built from TRBV12-3 or TRBV12-4 and TRBJ2-3, with D possibly being TRBD2 (5 bases). Trimming took off 10 bases at V and 5 bases at J, with 10 bases between the two ends. The CDR3 runs to 11 residues. The CDR3 protein is CATGRGDTQYF. CDR3 bases: TGTGCCACGGGTCGGGGAGATACGCAGTATTTT.

This clonotype was observed at least ten times. V usage is TRBV4-2 and J usage is TRBJ1-2, with unresolved D. CDR1 and CDR2 from the germline V gene are LGHNA and YNFKEQ. The CDR3 consists of 12 residues. V lost 3 bases and J lost 5, with 7 bases in between. The CDR3 coding sequence is TGTGCCAGCAGCCAGGTCCCTTATGGCTACACCTTC. Translating it yields CASSQVPYGYTF.

This clonotype came up many times. The rearrangement links TRBV7-2 to TRBJ2-3, with D perhaps being TRBD1 or TRBD2 (6 bases each). The CDR3 spans 14 residues. In germline, CDR1 is SGHTA, CDR2 FQGNSA. With 6 bases removed from V and 2 bases from J, the gap between germline ends came to 12 bases. The CDR3 nucleotides read TGTGCCAGCAGTTCGGGGGCCCACACAGATACGCAGTATTTT. It is translated as CASSSGAHTDTQYF.

The rearrangement joins TRBV14 to TRBJ2-7, with D unclear. Trimming left V 4 bases short and J 0 bases short, with 13 bases between. The CDR3 has 15 residues. The germline V gene encodes CDR1 SGHDN and CDR2 FVKESK. The CDR3 sequence: CASSLGASPSYEQYF. DNA of the CDR3: TGTGCCAGCAGCCTAGGAGCTAGTCCCTCCTACGAGCAGTACTTC.

This clonotype was picked up a small number of times. This chain joins TRBV3-1 and TRBJ2-5; 11 bases agree with TRBD2. Germline lookup yields CDR1 LGHDT and CDR2 YNNKEL (reference sequence). Trimming took 1 base from V and 5 from J; bases not matched to a gene: 3. The CDR3 spans 15 residues. Here the CDR3 reads CASSQASGGRETQYF. The CDR3 region has the DNA TGTGCCAGCAGCCAAGCTAGCGGGGGGCGGGAGACCCAGTACTTC.

The rearrangement joins TRBV30 to TRBJ2-3; 8 bases match TRBD2. This CDR3 contains 12 residues. With V trimmed by 3 bases and J by 6 bases, 2 bases remained unmatched. In germline, CDR1 is GTSNPN, CDR2 SVGIG (reference sequence). The CDR3 DNA follows: TGTGCCTGGAGCGCTAGCGGGGATACGCAGTATTTT. Translating it yields CAWSASGDTQYF.

Comments on this clonotype: A read error is likely, as this CDR3 ends without the conserved phenylalanine or tryptophan. The chain is built from TRBV24-1 and TRBJ2-2, with D perhaps TRBD1 (6 bases). With 1 base removed from V and 1 base from J, the gap between germline ends came to 12 bases. Looked up from germline, CDR1 is KGHDR and CDR2 is SFDVKD. The CDR3 covers 17 residues. The CDR3 reads CATSDFFPDRNTGELFL. CDR3 in DNA: TGTGCCACCAGTGATTTCTTCCCGGACAGGAACACCGGGGAGCTGTTTCTT.

This clonotype was seen repeatedly, ten times or more. J is TRBJ1-5 and V is TRBV20-1; D might be TRBD1 (5 bases). The V end lost 0 bases, the J end lost 0 bases, and 12 bases lay between the germline ends. The CDR3 extends over 16 amino acids. Germline CDR1 reads DFQATT; CDR2 reads SNEGSKA (reference sequence). CDR3 nucleotide sequence: TGCAGTGCTAGAGATTCGGGAGGGGCTAGCAATCAGCCCCAGCATTTT. The encoded protein is CSARDSGGASNQPQHF.

The chain links TRBV2 to TRBJ1-1, with a weak D call TRBD1 (5 bases). The CDR3 is 13 amino acids. Germline CDR1 is SNHLY and CDR2 is FYNNEI. The V end was cut by 4 bases, the J end by 3 bases, with 9 bases between. DNA of the CDR3: TGTGCCAGCAGTGGGGCGGGGGACACTGAAGCTTTCTTT. This encodes CASSGAGDTEAFF.

The table lists this clonotype with a few counts. V is TRBV5-1 and J is TRBJ1-5; 7 bases match TRBD1. CDR3 size: 14 residues. Germline CDR1 SGHRS, CDR2 YFSETQ. Trimming at V came to 2 bases and at J to 5 bases, leaving 4 bases not matched to a gene. CDR3 DNA: TGCGCCAGCAGCTTACAGGGGTTGCATCAGCCCCAGCATTTT. It encodes CASSLQGLHQPQHF.

The genes are TRBV3-1 and TRBJ1-2; 9 positions match TRBD1. Germline lookup yields CDR1 LGHDT and CDR2 YNNKEL (reference sequence). Trimming at V came to 4 bases and at J to 7 bases, leaving 4 bases not matched to a gene. The length of the CDR3 is 13 residues. The CDR3 protein is CASSPDRGFGYTF. The CDR3 DNA is TGTGCCAGCAGCCCGGACAGGGGTTTTGGCTACACCTTC.

This clonotype was recorded many times. This chain uses TRBV7-8 with TRBJ1-6; D ambiguous. The CDR3 consists of 16 residues. V was cut by 0 bases and J by 2 bases, with 8 bases left in between. Germline V CDR1 and CDR2: SGHVS, FQNEAQ. CDR3 sequence: CASSLAPRAYNSPLHF. The CDR3 coding sequence is TGTGCCAGCAGCTTAGCTCCTAGAGCCTATAATTCACCCCTCCACTTT.

This clonotype was picked up many times. The chain recombines TRBV30 with TRBJ2-3, with D perhaps TRBD2 (5 bases). V was pared by 4 bases and J by 4 bases, with 12 bases between. Germline assignment: CDR1 GTSNPN and CDR2 SVGIG (reference sequence). The length of the CDR3 is 13 residues. The CDR3 region has the DNA TGTGCCTGGAACCAGCGAGCGGCAGATACGCAGTATTTT. Translated: CAWNQRAADTQYF.

This clonotype occurred a few times. This chain links TRBV30 with TRBJ1-2; D remains unclear. Germline loops: CDR1 GTSNPN, CDR2 SVGIG (reference sequence). V dropped 4 bases and J dropped 7 bases, with 13 bases sitting between them. This CDR3 has 12 amino acids. The CDR3 DNA sequence: TGTGCCTGGACTGGGGTGGGGAGTGGCTACACCTTC. Protein product: CAWTGVGSGYTF.

This clonotype has ten or more counts. V usage is TRBV9 and J usage is TRBJ1-5; 9 nucleotides line up with TRBD1. The CDR3 extends over 14 amino acids. The V gene's germline CDR1 is SGDLS and CDR2 YYNGEE. Trimming at V came to 3 bases and at J to 7 bases, leaving 5 bases not matched to a gene. In nucleotides, the CDR3 is TGTGCCAGCAGCGCCGGGACAGGGCAACAGCCCCAGCATTTT. Protein sequence: CASSAGTGQQPQHF.

This sequence joins TRBV28 and TRBJ2-3; 12 nucleotides line up with TRBD2. CDR1 MDHEN and CDR2 SYDVKM come from the germline V gene. The CDR3 runs 17 residues. The trim removed 6 bases at V and 5 bases at J, leaving 12 bases unmatched. The CDR3 sequence: CASRRTPLAGGQDTQYF. The CDR3 bases are TGTGCCAGCAGGCGAACCCCCCTAGCGGGGGGGCAAGATACGCAGTATTTT. Supplemented by reference TRBV28 and TRBJ2-3, the full variable domain reads DVKVTQSSRYLVKRTGEKVFLECVQDMDHENMFWYRQDPGLGLRLIYFSYDVKMKEKGDIPEGYSVSREKKERFSLILESASTNQTSMYLCASRRTPLAGGQDTQYFGPGTRLTVL.

This clonotype was seen more than once but under ten times. The rearrangement uses TRBV19 and TRBJ2-1, with 9 bases lining up with TRBD1. V shed 3 bases, J shed 1 base, and the junction held 1 base outside the gene matches. The CDR3 is 15 amino acids. The germline gives CDR1 LNHDA, CDR2 SQIVND (reference sequence). CDR3 sequence (DNA): TGTGCCAGTAGTATGGGGACAGGGTCCTACAATGAGCAGTTCTTC. Translation gives CASSMGTGSYNEQFF. Combining the CDR3 with reference TRBV19 and TRBJ2-1 gives the whole variable domain DGGITQSPKYLFRKEGQNVTLSCEQNLNHDAMYWYRQDPGQGLRLIYYSQIVNDFQKGDIAEGYSVSREKKESFPLTVTSAQKNPTAFYLCASSMGTGSYNEQFFGPGTRLTVL.

A remark on this clonotype: A clone one base away is much larger, so this may be a read error. The J gene is TRBJ2-5, the V gene TRBV3-1; TRBD2 is a possible D gene (6 bases). V lost 0 bases, J lost 5 bases, and 16 bases lay in between. The CDR3 is 16 amino acids. The germline CDR1 and CDR2 sequences are LGHDT and YNNKEL (reference sequence). The CDR3 DNA reads TGTGCCAGCAGCCAAGATTTGGGGCGGCGGGGTGAGACCCAGTACTTC. Translation gives CASSQDLGRRGETQYF.

This clonotype was detected ten times or more. The chain recombines TRBV7-2 with TRBJ1-2; 8 nucleotides line up with TRBD1. V shed 4 bases and J 4 bases; nucleotides not matched to a gene: 11. Germline CDR1 reads SGHTA; CDR2 reads FQGNSA. CDR3 length equals 16 residues. The CDR3 spells CASSSWTGSEGYGYTF. CDR3 sequence (DNA): TGTGCCAGCAGCTCGTGGACAGGGTCGGAAGGCTATGGCTACACCTTC.

The chain recombines TRBV6-6 with TRBJ1-6; no clear D gene. Germline values: CDR1 MNHNY, CDR2 SVGAGI (reference sequence). The length of the CDR3 is 17 residues. Trimming removed 0 bases at V and 0 bases at J, with 9 bases between. DNA of the CDR3: TGTGCCAGCAGTTACTCAGCCAGGAGCTCCTATAATTCACCCCTCCACTTT. Its translation is CASSYSARSSYNSPLHF.

This clonotype was seen ten or more times. The genes are TRBV5-1 and TRBJ2-7; D uncertain. Germline loops: CDR1 SGHRS, CDR2 YFSETQ. The CDR3 runs to 14 residues. Trimming shortened V by 4 bases and J by 2 bases, and 13 bases separated the two germline ends. The CDR3 here is CASSPILVAYEQYF. The CDR3 region has the DNA TGCGCCAGCAGCCCTATTCTGGTCGCCTACGAGCAGTACTTC.

This clonotype was detected ten times or more. The genes are TRBV5-1 and TRBJ1-5, with D maybe TRBD1 (5 bases). CDR1 SGHRS and CDR2 YFSETQ come from the germline V gene. Trimming left V 4 bases short and J 6 bases short, with 20 bases between. The CDR3 sequence is 16 residues long. DNA of the CDR3: TGCGCCAGCAGCCAAGGGGACTGGAATGGCGTTCAGCCCCAGCATTTT. It is translated as CASSQGDWNGVQPQHF.

V usage is TRBV2 and J usage is TRBJ1-2, with TRBD1 as a possible D gene (6 bases). V was clipped by 6 bases and J by 6 bases, with 11 bases between them. The length of the CDR3 is 12 residues. Germline V gene sequence: CDR1 SNHLY, CDR2 FYNNEI. This CDR3 reads CASRGRGDGYTF. The CDR3 DNA reads TGTGCCAGCAGGGGGAGGGGGGATGGCTACACCTTC.

V and J are TRBV19 and TRBJ2-4, with D unresolved. With 7 bases removed from V and 6 bases from J, the gap between germline ends came to 16 bases. The CDR3 runs to 14 residues. CDR1 LNHDA and CDR2 SQIVND come from the germline V gene (reference sequence). The CDR3 loop is CASTPDVYRNIQYF. The DNA for the CDR3 is TGTGCCAGTACCCCCGACGTTTACAGAAACATTCAGTACTTC.

A few counts support this clonotype. This could be a read error, since a much larger clone is one nucleotide away. This chain links TRBV20-1 with TRBJ2-6; 8 nucleotides align to TRBD2. This CDR3 contains 16 residues. Germline CDR1 and CDR2: DFQATT and SNEGSKA (reference sequence). The CDR3 here is CSTSTTGRAGANVLTF. The CDR3 region has the DNA TGCAGTACTAGTACGACCGGGAGGGCTGGGGCCAACGTCCTGACTTTC.

J is TRBJ2-1 and V is TRBV18; tentatively, D is TRBD1 or TRBD2 (5 bases each). Germline V gene lookup returns CDR1 KGHSH and CDR2 LQKENI. CDR3 length: 16 residues. The germline V and J ends were trimmed by 3 bases and 2 bases, with 14 bases remaining between them. The CDR3 DNA reads TGTGCCAGCTCACCGCTCGCTGGGACGGCCTACAATGAGCAGTTCTTC. Protein sequence: CASSPLAGTAYNEQFF.